This T cell receptor beta chain emerged from a study of blood T cells in healthy people across ages. Study results and limitations: Researchers deemed the diversity estimates from one million T cells underestimates. A roughly linear fall in TCR beta diversity per million T cells was seen with increasing age.

This CDR3 is 15 amino acids long. Germline CDR1 is DFQATT and CDR2 is SNEGSKA (reference sequence). V shed 6 bases and J 5 bases; nucleotides not matched to a gene: 14. This clonotype was observed a few times. The antigen remains undetermined. PCR was performed a second time for roughly 7 to 11 cycles using a sample-barcoded 5' primer and a J-beta primer mix. TCRdb independently ran MiXCR on the 5' RACE reads; one entry per CDR3 protein. The repertoire has around 1.7 million distinct CDR3 sequences, about 30% of them found once; the top ten carry roughly 8%. Per sample, at least 5 micrograms of total RNA were extracted.

Sequencing was performed on blood. The V and J genes are TRBV20-1 and TRBJ2-3, with TRBD2 matching over 7 bases. The source of this sequence is a woman aged 25 to 39 in good health. The CDR3 DNA reads as TGCAGTGCGCCTACTGGCGGGGGACCCCAAGATACGCAGTATTTT. Protein product: CSAPTGGGPQDTQYF.